The clone carrying this T cell receptor (beta chain) was observed many times. V lost 6 bases, J lost 2 bases, and 8 bases lay in between. Germline CDR1 is SGHTA and CDR2 is FQGNSA. The CDR3 contains 12 residues. These data originate in a study of blood T cells in healthy people across ages. In each sample, at least 6.5 million PBMCs were isolated. A second PCR of 7 to 11 cycles used a sample-barcoded 5' primer and a J-beta primer mix. A single record per CDR3 protein comes from TCRdb applying MiXCR to the 5' RACE reads. This table holds a few hundred thousand distinct CDR3 sequences, roughly half found once.

This rearrangement joins TRBV7-2 to TRBJ2-7; the D gene is possibly TRBD2 (6 bases). The receptor's source is a man aged 55 to 69 in good health. Specimen: blood. The chain's CDR3 is CASSPSAYEQYF. The CDR3 DNA follows: TGTGCCAGCAGTCCTAGCGCCTACGAGCAGTACTTC. Drawing the rest from reference TRBV7-2 and TRBJ2-7, the complete variable domain is GAGVSQSPSNKVTEKGKDVELRCDPISGHTALYWYRQSLGQGLEFLIYFQGNSAPDKSGLPSDRFSAERTGGSVSTLTIQRTQQEDSAVYLCASSPSAYEQYFGPGTRLTVT.